This T cell receptor beta chain stems from a study of CXCR3-negative and CXCR3-positive naive CD8 T cells. Study-level points and caveats: For CXCR3-positive naive cells, TRB CDR3s were more hydrophobic than those of CXCR3-negative naive cells. Comparably high diversity was seen in both naive subsets, and much lower diversity in memory CD8+ cells.

CDR1 SSHAT and CDR2 FNYEAQ come from the germline V gene (reference sequence). This CDR3 has 20 residues. The study made its TRB cDNA libraries by 5' RACE, adding UMI labels. TCRdb reprocessed the 5' RACE reads, keeping one entry per CDR3 protein, no DNA. This sample's table has over 100,000 distinct CDR3 sequences. With regard to this clonotype: Its antigen remains unidentified.

The sequencing sample was made of naive CXCR3+ CD8+ T cells from blood. The sample's subset: CD45RO-CCR7+CD27+CD95- naive CD8+ T cells expressing CXCR3 (TNR3+). V is TRBV7-7 and J is TRBJ2-2. The receptor was derived from a human donor in good health. Some clones in this sample may be carry-over from other donors' samples. The CDR3 here is CASSLDPAAEALANTGELFF. The full variable domain, its missing parts supplied by reference TRBV7-7 and TRBJ2-2, is GAGVSQSPRYKVTKRGQDVTLRCDPISSHATLYWYQQALGQGPEFLTYFNYEAQPDKSGLPSDRFSAERPEGSISTLTIQRTEQRDSAMYRCASSLDPAAEALANTGELFFGEGSRLTVL.